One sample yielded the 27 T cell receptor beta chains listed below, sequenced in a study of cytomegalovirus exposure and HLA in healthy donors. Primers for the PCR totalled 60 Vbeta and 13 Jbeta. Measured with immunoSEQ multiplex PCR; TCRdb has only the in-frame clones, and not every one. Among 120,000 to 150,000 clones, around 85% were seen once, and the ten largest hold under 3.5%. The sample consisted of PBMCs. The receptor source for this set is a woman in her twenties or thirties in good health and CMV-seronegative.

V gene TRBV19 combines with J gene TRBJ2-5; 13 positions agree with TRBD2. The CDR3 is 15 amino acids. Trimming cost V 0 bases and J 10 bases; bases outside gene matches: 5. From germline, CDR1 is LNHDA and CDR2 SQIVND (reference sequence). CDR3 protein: CASSIELAGGGNQYF. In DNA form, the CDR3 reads TGTGCCAGTAGTATAGAACTAGCGGGGGGGGGTAACCAGTACTTC. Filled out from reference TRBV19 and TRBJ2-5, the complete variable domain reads DGGITQSPKYLFRKEGQNVTLSCEQNLNHDAMYWYRQDPGQGLRLIYYSQIVNDFQKGDIAEGYSVSREKKESFPLTVTSAQKNPTAFYLCASSIELAGGGNQYFGPGTRLLVL.

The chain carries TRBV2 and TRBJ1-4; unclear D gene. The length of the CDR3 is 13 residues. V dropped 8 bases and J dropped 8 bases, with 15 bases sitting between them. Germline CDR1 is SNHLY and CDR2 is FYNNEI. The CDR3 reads CASAGRREEKLFF. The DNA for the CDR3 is TGTGCCAGCGCGGGAAGGCGAGAAGAAAAACTGTTTTTT.

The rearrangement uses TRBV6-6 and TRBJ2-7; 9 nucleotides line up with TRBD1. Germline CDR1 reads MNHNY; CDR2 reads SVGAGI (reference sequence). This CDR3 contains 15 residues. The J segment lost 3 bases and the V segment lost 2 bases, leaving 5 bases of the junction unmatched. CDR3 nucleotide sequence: TGTGCCAGCAGTTACGCGGGACAGGGACTCTACGAGCAGTACTTC. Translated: CASSYAGQGLYEQYF.

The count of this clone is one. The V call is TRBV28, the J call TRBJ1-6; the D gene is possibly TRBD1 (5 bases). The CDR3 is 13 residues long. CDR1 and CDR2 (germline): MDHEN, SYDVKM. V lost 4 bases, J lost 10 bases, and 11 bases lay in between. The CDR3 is CASSSTESSPLHF. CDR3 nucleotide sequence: TGTGCCAGCAGTTCGACAGAGTCGTCACCCCTCCACTTT.

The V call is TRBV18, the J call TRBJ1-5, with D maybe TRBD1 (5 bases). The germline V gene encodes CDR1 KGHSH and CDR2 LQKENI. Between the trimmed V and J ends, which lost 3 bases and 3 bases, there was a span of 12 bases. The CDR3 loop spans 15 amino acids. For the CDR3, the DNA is TGTGCCAGCTCACCCAGGGAGGGCTCCAATCAGCCCCAGCATTTT. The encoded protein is CASSPREGSNQPQHF.

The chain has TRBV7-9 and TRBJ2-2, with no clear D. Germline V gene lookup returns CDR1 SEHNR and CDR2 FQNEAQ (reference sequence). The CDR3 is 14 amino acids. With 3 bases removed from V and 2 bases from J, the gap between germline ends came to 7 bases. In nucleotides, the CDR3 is TGTGCCAGCAGCTTCCACAGAAACACCGGGGAGCTGTTTTTT. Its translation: CASSFHRNTGELFF.

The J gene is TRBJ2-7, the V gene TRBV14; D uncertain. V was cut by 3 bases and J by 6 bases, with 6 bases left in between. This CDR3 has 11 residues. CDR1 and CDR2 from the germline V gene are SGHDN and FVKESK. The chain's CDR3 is CASSQVLEQYF. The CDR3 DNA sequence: TGTGCCAGCAGCCAGGTACTCGAGCAGTACTTC. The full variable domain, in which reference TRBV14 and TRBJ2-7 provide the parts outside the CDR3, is EAGVTQFPSHSVIEKGQTVTLRCDPISGHDNLYWYRRVMGKEIKFLLHFVKESKQDESGMPNNRFLAERTGGTYSTLKVQPAELEDSGVYFCASSQVLEQYFGPGTRLTVT.

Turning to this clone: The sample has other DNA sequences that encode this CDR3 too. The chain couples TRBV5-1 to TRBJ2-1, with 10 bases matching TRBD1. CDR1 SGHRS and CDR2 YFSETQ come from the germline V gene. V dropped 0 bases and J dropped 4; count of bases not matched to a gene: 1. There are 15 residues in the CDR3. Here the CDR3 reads CASSLGQGAYNEQFF. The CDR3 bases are TGCGCCAGCAGCTTGGGACAGGGGGCATACAATGAGCAGTTCTTC.

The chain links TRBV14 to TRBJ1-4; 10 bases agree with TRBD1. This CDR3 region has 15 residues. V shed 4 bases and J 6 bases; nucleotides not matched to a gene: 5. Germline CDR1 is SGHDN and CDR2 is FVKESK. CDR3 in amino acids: CASSRGQGDYEKLFF. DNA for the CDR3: TGTGCCAGCAGCCGCGGACAGGGGGACTATGAAAAACTGTTTTTT.

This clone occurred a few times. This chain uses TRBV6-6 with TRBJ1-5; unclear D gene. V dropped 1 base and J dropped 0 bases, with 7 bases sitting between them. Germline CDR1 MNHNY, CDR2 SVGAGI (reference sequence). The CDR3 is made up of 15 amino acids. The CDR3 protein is CASSYLRDSNQPQHF. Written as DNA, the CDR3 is TGTGCCAGCAGTTACTTGAGGGATAGCAATCAGCCCCAGCATTTT.

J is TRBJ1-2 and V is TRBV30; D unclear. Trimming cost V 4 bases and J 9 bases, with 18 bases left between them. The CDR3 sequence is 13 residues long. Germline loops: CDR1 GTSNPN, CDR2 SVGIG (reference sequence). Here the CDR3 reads CAWTLSATRRYTF. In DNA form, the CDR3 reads TGTGCCTGGACTCTGAGTGCCACTAGGCGCTACACCTTC.

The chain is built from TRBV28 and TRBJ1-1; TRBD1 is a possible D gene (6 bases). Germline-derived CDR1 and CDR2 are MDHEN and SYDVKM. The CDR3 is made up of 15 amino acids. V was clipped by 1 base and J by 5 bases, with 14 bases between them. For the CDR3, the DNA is TGTGCCAGCAGTTTATCCCAGGGGAAGTGGACTGAAGCTTTCTTT. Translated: CASSLSQGKWTEAFF.

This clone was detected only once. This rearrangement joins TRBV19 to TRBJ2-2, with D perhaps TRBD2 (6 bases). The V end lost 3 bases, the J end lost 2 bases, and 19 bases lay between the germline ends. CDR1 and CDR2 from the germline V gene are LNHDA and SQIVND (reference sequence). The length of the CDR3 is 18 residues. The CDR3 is CASSIFRLDHFNTGELFF. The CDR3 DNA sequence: TGTGCCAGTAGTATTTTTCGACTAGACCATTTCAACACCGGGGAGCTGTTTTTT.

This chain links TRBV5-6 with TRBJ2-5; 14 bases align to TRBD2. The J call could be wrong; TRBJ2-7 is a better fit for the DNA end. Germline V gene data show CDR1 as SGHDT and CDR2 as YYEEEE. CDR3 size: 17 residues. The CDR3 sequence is CASSRGLAGGRLREQYF. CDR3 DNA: TGTGCCAGCAGCCGCGGACTAGCGGGAGGACGTCTTCGCGAGCAGTACTTC.

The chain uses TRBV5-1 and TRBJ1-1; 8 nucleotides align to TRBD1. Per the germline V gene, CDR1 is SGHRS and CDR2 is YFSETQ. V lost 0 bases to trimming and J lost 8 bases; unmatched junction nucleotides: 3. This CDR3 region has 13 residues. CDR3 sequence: CASSLGNRGEAFF. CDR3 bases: TGCGCCAGCAGCTTGGGAAACAGGGGGGAAGCTTTCTTT. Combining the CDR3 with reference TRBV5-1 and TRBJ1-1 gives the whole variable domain KAGVTQTPRYLIKTRGQQVTLSCSPISGHRSVSWYQQTPGQGLQFLFEYFSETQRNKGNFPGRFSGRQFSNSRSEMNVSTLELGDSALYLCASSLGNRGEAFFGQGTRLTVV.

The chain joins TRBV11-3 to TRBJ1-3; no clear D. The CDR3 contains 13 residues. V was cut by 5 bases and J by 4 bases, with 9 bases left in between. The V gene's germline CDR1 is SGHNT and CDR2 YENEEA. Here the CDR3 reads CASSRGYGNTIYF. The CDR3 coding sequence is TGTGCCAGCAGCCGAGGGTACGGAAACACCATATATTTT.

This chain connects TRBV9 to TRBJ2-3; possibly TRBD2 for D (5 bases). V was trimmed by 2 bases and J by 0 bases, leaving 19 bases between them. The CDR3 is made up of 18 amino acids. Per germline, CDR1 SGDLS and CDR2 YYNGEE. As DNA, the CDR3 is TGTGCCAGCAGCGTTAGGTGGGCAATCGAGGGAAGCACAGATACGCAGTATTTT. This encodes CASSVRWAIEGSTDTQYF.

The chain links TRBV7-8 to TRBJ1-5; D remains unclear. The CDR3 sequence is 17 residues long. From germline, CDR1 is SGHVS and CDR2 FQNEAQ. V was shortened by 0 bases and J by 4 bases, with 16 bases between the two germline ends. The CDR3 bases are TGTGCCAGCAGCTTAGCCCCGCGTGAGGCCGGAAATCAGCCCCAGCATTTT. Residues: CASSLAPREAGNQPQHF.

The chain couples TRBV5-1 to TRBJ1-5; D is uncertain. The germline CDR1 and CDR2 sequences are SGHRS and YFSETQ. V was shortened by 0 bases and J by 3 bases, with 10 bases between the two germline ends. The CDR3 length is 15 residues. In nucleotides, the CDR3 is TGCGCCAGCAGCTTGGTCGCAGGCATCAATCAGCCCCAGCATTTT. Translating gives CASSLVAGINQPQHF.

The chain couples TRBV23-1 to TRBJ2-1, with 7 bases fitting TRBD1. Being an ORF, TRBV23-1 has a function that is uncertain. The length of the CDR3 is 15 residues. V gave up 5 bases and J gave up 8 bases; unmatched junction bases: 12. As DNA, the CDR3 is TGCGCCAGCAGTTTCCGGGACAGTGGGGGCCATGAGCAGTTCTTC. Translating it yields CASSFRDSGGHEQFF.

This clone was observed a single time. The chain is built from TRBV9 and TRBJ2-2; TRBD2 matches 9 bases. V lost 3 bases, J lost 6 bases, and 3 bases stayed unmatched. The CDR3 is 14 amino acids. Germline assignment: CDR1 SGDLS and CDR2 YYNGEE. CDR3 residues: CASSEGTSPGELFF. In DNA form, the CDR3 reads TGTGCCAGCAGCGAGGGGACTAGCCCCGGGGAGCTGTTTTTT.

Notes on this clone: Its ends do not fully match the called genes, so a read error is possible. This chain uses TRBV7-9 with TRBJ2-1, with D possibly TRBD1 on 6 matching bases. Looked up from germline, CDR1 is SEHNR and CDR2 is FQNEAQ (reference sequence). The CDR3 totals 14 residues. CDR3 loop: CASTLLQGLNEQFF. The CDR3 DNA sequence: TGTGCCAGCACCTTACTACAGGGTTTGAATGAGCAGTTCTTC.

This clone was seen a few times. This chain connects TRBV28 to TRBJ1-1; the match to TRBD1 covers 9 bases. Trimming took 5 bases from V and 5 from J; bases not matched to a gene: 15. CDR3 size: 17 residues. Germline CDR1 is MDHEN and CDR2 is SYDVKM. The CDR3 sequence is CASSPHRQGGSGTEAFF. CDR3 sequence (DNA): TGTGCCAGCAGTCCCCACCGACAGGGGGGGTCTGGGACTGAAGCTTTCTTT.

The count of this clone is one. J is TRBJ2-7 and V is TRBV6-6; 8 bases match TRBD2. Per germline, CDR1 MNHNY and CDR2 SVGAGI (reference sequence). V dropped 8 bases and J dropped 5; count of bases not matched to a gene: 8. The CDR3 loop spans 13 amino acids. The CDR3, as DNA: TGTGCCAGCCGGGCGGGGGGTGCAAACGAGCAGTACTTC. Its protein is CASRAGGANEQYF.

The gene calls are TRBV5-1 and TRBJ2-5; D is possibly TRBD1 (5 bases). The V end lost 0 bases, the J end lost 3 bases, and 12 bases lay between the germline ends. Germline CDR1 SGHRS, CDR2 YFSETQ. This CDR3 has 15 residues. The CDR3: CASSLVGAGEETQYF. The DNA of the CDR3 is TGCGCCAGCAGCTTGGTAGGGGCAGGTGAAGAGACCCAGTACTTC.

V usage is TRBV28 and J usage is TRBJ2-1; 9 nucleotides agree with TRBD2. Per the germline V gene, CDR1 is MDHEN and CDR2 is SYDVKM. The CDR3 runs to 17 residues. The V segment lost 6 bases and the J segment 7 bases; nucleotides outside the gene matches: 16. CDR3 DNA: TGTGCCAGCAGCAAATATCCCGGGACTAGCCCAGGAAATGAGCAGTTCTTC. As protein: CASSKYPGTSPGNEQFF.

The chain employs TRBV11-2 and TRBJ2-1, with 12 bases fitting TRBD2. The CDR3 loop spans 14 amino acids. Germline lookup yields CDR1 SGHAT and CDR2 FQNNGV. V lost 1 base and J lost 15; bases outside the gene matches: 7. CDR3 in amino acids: CASSLVRLAGGMFF. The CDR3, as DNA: TGTGCCAGCAGCTTAGTCCGGCTAGCGGGAGGGATGTTCTTC.